The 9 T cell receptor beta chains presented below share a single source sample, sequenced in a study of CD8 T cells in ankylosing spondylitis. Each CDR3 protein is one row after TCRdb ran MiXCR on the 5' RACE reads. The sample lists approximately 100,000 distinct CDR3 sequences, around 24% occurring once. Sequences were obtained from synovial fluid, either unsorted or a sorted T cell fraction (not recorded which). The receptor set was obtained from a male donor with ankylosing spondylitis.

The rearrangement links TRBV2 to TRBJ1-1; 9 bases are shared with TRBD1. The CDR3 has 11 amino acids. The germline gives CDR1 SNHLY, CDR2 FYNNEI. V was clipped by 6 bases and J by 10 bases; unmatched bases: 3. Here the CDR3 DNA reads TGTGCCAGCAGGGAGGACAGGGGAGCTTTCTTT. It encodes CASREDRGAFF.

The chain couples TRBV5-1 to TRBJ2-4; 10 bases fit TRBD1. CDR3 length: 18 residues. Germline V gene lookup returns CDR1 SGHRS and CDR2 YFSETQ. Trimming cost V 0 bases and J 2 bases; bases outside gene matches: 8. The CDR3 nucleotides are TGCGCCAGCAGCTTGGCCGGAGGGACAGGGGTAACCAAAAACATTCAGTACTTC. This codes for CASSLAGGTGVTKNIQYF.

The gene calls are TRBV10-3 and TRBJ2-3; D may be TRBD1 (6 bases). The CDR3 has 13 residues. Germline V gene sequence: CDR1 ENHRY, CDR2 SYGVKD. V gave up 9 bases and J gave up 1 base, with 11 bases separating them. The CDR3 nucleotides read TGTGCCATTGGGGGCGGCCGCACAGATACGCAGTATTTT. This sequence encodes CAIGGGRTDTQYF.

V gene TRBV5-6 combines with J gene TRBJ2-1; maybe TRBD2 (6 bases). CDR1 and CDR2 from the germline V gene are SGHDT and YYEEEE. V shed 0 bases and J shed 2 bases, with 9 bases lying between them. The CDR3 contains 15 residues. For the CDR3, the DNA is TGTGCCAGCAGCTTGGGGGGGGTCCCCTACAATGAGCAGTTCTTC. Translation gives CASSLGGVPYNEQFF.

This clonotype has ten or more counts. The V and J genes are TRBV7-9 and TRBJ2-1, with a possible D match to TRBD2 (6 bases). In germline, CDR1 is SEHNR, CDR2 FQNEAQ (reference sequence). The CDR3 extends over 16 amino acids. The V end lost 5 bases, the J end lost 2 bases, and 16 bases lay between the germline ends. Here the CDR3 DNA reads TGTGCCAGCAGCCGGGGGAGCCGGGGCCCCTACAATGAGCAGTTCTTC. Protein: CASSRGSRGPYNEQFF.

The V gene is TRBV11-3, the J gene TRBJ2-1, with 12 bases lining up with TRBD2. V was pared by 1 base and J by 9 bases, with 4 bases of the junction left unmatched. The CDR3 is made up of 15 amino acids. Germline values: CDR1 SGHNT, CDR2 YENEEA. The CDR3 reads CASSLGLAGGFEQFF. The DNA of the CDR3 is TGTGCCAGCAGCTTAGGGCTAGCGGGAGGGTTTGAGCAGTTCTTC. The full variable domain, rest sourced from reference TRBV11-3 and TRBJ2-1, is EAGVVQSPRYKIIEKKQPVAFWCNPISGHNTLYWYLQNLGQGPELLIRYENEEAVDDSQLPKDRFSAERLKGVDSTLKIQPAELGDSAVYLCASSLGLAGGFEQFFGPGTRLTVL.

In this sample, this clonotype turned up once. This chain joins TRBV3-1 and TRBJ2-5, with TRBD2 matching over 7 bases. V lost 1 base to trimming and J lost 2 bases; unmatched junction nucleotides: 13. Germline CDR1 and CDR2: LGHDT and YNNKEL (reference sequence). This CDR3 is 18 amino acids long. CDR3 amino acids: CASSQGPPGREVQETQYF. The CDR3 DNA sequence: TGTGCCAGCAGCCAAGGACCACCAGGACGGGAGGTTCAAGAGACCCAGTACTTC.

This clonotype was counted a few times. V gene TRBV10-1 combines with J gene TRBJ2-2, with a tentative D call TRBD2 (6 bases). Germline V gene sequence: CDR1 WNHNN, CDR2 SYGVQD (reference sequence). The CDR3 length is 12 residues. Between the trimmed V and J ends, which lost 6 bases and 7 bases, there was a span of 9 bases. The CDR3 sequence is CASRLADGELFF. For the CDR3, the DNA is TGCGCCAGCAGATTAGCGGACGGGGAGCTGTTTTTT.

V and J are TRBV18 and TRBJ1-3; unclear D gene. In germline, CDR1 is KGHSH, CDR2 LQKENI. The CDR3 extends over 15 amino acids. Trimming pared 1 base from V and 3 bases from J, leaving 10 bases between. CDR3 in amino acids: CASSPRREVGNTIYF. The CDR3 DNA sequence: TGTGCCAGCTCACCACGAAGGGAGGTTGGAAACACCATATATTTT.